This T cell receptor (beta chain) is from a study of blood T cell repertoires in COVID-19. Study information: T cells, B-cell-depleted T cells, or PBMCs provided the cDNA or gDNA that served as material.

This study enrolled people aged roughly 18 to 100 from 24 US geographic areas. Clinical history reported by participants formed the basis on which cohorts were assigned. In the authors' methods: The assay estimated nucleated cells by amplifying reference gene primers. Repertoires were generated with immunoSEQ multiplex PCR, while TCRdb's copy carries only in-frame clones and drops some. D and trimming come from the DNA, and the V and J calls and clone size come from that table. The sample has tens of thousands of clones; about 82% are singletons. This CDR3 is 15 amino acids long. Per germline, CDR1 LNHDA and CDR2 SQIVND (reference sequence). Trimming removed 1 base from V and 1 base from J; junction bases left unmatched: 3.

The sequence was obtained from a middle-aged woman with acute COVID-19. The sample consisted of PBMCs or T cells enriched from blood (not recorded which). The chain uses TRBV19 and TRBJ1-1; the match to TRBD1 covers 7 bases. The CDR3 protein is CASSIGPGGNTEAFF. The CDR3 nucleotides read TGTGCCAGTAGTATAGGGCCAGGGGGGAACACTGAAGCTTTCTTT.